Listed here are 16 T cell receptor beta chains from one sample, sequenced in a study of regulatory T cells in long-lasting Graves disease. The TCR beta library used iRepertoire HTBI primers with Arm-PCR amplification of CDR3. Via MiXCR, TCRdb re-called the multiplex PCR reads, giving one row per CDR3 protein. The sample holds approximately 400,000 distinct CDR3 sequences, approximately 12% seen once. The time point denotes: newly diagnosed GD, antithyroid drugs for less than 3 months. RNA extracted from PBMCs served as the sequencing template. This sample also belongs to another study, concerning T cells in Graves' hyperthyroidism and ophthalmopathy.

The sample consisted of peripheral blood mononuclear cells (PBMCs), taken at new diagnosis, from a patient treated with antithyroid drugs. The receptors were gathered from a woman between 18 and 30 years old with Graves disease.

Many counts were recorded for this clonotype. The CDR3 bases are TGTGCCAGCAGTTACTTTCTCCGGGCCAATCAGCCCCAGCATTTT. Protein product: CASSYFLRANQPQHF. The V and J genes are TRBV6-2 or TRBV6-3 and TRBJ1-5; the D is unclear. Germline CDR1 MNHEY, CDR2 SVGEGT. This CDR3 has 15 residues. Trimming took off 1 base at V and 3 bases at J, with 10 bases between the two ends.

This clonotype was seen a few times. V usage is TRBV12-3 or TRBV12-4 and J usage is TRBJ1-5; D perhaps matches TRBD1 (6 bases). CDR3 length equals 14 residues. Trimming cost V 1 base and J 9 bases, with 13 bases left between them. CDR3 region: CASSLEGGQGPQHF. CDR3 sequence (DNA): TGTGCCAGCAGTTTAGAGGGGGGGCAGGGGCCCCAGCATTTT.

There are many counts of this clonotype. The chain uses TRBV11-2 and TRBJ2-3; no firm D call. CDR1 is SGHAT and CDR2 is FQNNGV in the germline V gene. V was pared by 0 bases and J by 6 bases, with 16 bases between. The CDR3 consists of 16 residues. The CDR3 sequence: CASSLDPGLTGDTQYF. The CDR3 nucleotides are TGTGCCAGCAGCTTAGATCCCGGCCTTACCGGTGATACGCAGTATTTT.

In its sample, this clonotype was seen many times. Written as DNA, the CDR3 is TGTGCCAGCAGTGAAGCGATTGTGACCGAAGCAGGCACCTTC. This gives the protein CASSEAIVTEAGTF. The V and J genes are TRBV6-1 and TRBJ1-2; D gene ambiguous. The CDR3 runs 14 residues. In germline, CDR1 is MNHNS, CDR2 SASEGT. Between the trimmed V and J ends, which lost 0 bases and 13 bases, there was a span of 18 bases.

Comments on this clonotype: This likely comes from a read error, as the CDR3 has no conserved phenylalanine or tryptophan at its end. This chain uses TRBV9 with TRBJ1-1; 8 bases fit TRBD1. The germline CDR1 and CDR2 sequences are SGDLS and YYNGEE. V trimming: 0 bases; J trimming: 1 base; junction bases outside the gene matches: 2. CDR3 length: 15 residues. CDR3: CASSVVGQGNTEAFL. CDR3 DNA: TGTGCCAGCAGCGTAGTTGGACAGGGGAACACTGAAGCTTTCCTT.

This clonotype was detected ten times or more. The chain has TRBV2 and TRBJ1-1; the D is unclear. Germline V gene sequence: CDR1 SNHLY, CDR2 FYNNEI. This CDR3 contains 13 residues. With 4 bases removed from V and 0 bases from J, the gap between germline ends came to 6 bases. CDR3: CASSGSLNTEAFF. The CDR3 DNA follows: TGTGCCAGCAGTGGTAGCCTGAACACTGAAGCTTTCTTT.

In regard to this clonotype: Being one base from a much bigger clone, this may be a read error. The chain is built from TRBV28 and TRBJ1-2; 7 nucleotides align to TRBD1. The CDR3 sequence is 12 residues long. V shed 4 bases and J 12 bases; nucleotides not matched to a gene: 8. Germline CDR1 reads MDHEN; CDR2 reads SYDVKM. This CDR3 reads CASSSGQDGNTF. CDR3 DNA sequence: TGTGCCAGCAGTTCCGGACAGGACGGCAACACCTTC.

This clonotype has just a few counts. The V and J genes are TRBV12-3 or TRBV12-4 and TRBJ1-3; D call uncertain. CDR3 size: 13 residues. V dropped 6 bases and J dropped 9 bases, with 15 bases sitting between them. CDR3 DNA: TGTGCCAGCAGCTCGCCACGCAACCGCACCATATATTTT. It specifies CASSSPRNRTIYF.

This clonotype was counted only a few times. This could be a read error, since a much larger clone is one nucleotide away. The gene calls are TRBV20-1 and TRBJ1-2, with D perhaps TRBD1 (5 bases). Germline CDR1 reads DFQATT; CDR2 reads SNEGSKA (reference sequence). Between the trimmed V and J ends, which lost 5 bases and 3 bases, there was a span of 13 bases. This CDR3 spans 13 amino acids. The CDR3 loop reads CSASSRQHYGYTF. CDR3 sequence (DNA): TGCAGTGCTTCGAGCAGACAGCACTATGGCTACACCTTC.

This clonotype has only a few counts. A much larger clone lies a single base off, so this may be a read error. The chain recombines TRBV12-3 or TRBV12-4 with TRBJ2-3; TRBD2 agrees at 15 bases. The CDR3 is made up of 19 amino acids. V lost 6 bases to trimming and J lost 3 bases; unmatched junction nucleotides: 13. DNA for the CDR3: TGTGCCAGCAGCCCGGGACTAGCGGGGGGCCCCTCTCGGACAGATACGCAGTATTTT. It specifies CASSPGLAGGPSRTDTQYF.

In the case of this clonotype: Since a far larger clone is one base different, this is likely a read error. The chain is built from TRBV7-2 and TRBJ1-3; 9 nucleotides agree with TRBD1. Germline CDR1 is SGHTA and CDR2 is FQGNSA. V lost 4 bases and J lost 4; bases outside the gene matches: 2. The CDR3 loop spans 14 amino acids. DNA for the CDR3: TGTGCCAGCAGCTCCGGGACAGGGGGAAACACCATATATTTT. This codes for CASSSGTGGNTIYF. Based on the CDR3 plus reference TRBV7-2 and TRBJ1-3, the full variable domain is GAGVSQSPSNKVTEKGKDVELRCDPISGHTALYWYRQSLGQGLEFLIYFQGNSAPDKSGLPSDRFSAERTGGSVSTLTIQRTQQEDSAVYLCASSSGTGGNTIYFGEGSWLTVV.

This chain connects TRBV6-2 or TRBV6-3 to TRBJ1-1; tentatively, D is TRBD1 (5 bases). The CDR3 has 13 residues. V was shortened by 0 bases and J by 6 bases, with 8 bases between the two germline ends. CDR1 MNHEY and CDR2 SVGEGT come from the germline V gene. The DNA for the CDR3 is TGTGCCAGCAGTTACTCGGGGACCTCTGAAGCTTTCTTT. Amino acids: CASSYSGTSEAFF.

This clonotype was observed many times. One junction end does not reproduce the germline sequence, and a read error may be involved. This rearrangement joins TRBV7-7 to TRBJ2-3; no clear D gene. The CDR3 length is 13 residues. The germline CDR1 and CDR2 sequences are SSHAT and FNYEAQ (reference sequence). The DNA of the CDR3 is TGTGCTAGCAGCCCGGAGATCACAGATACGCAGTATTTT. Its translation: CASSPEITDTQYF.

This clonotype has more than one count but fewer than ten. This rearrangement joins TRBV7-3 to TRBJ2-1; 9 nucleotides agree with TRBD2. CDR1 is SGHTA and CDR2 is FQGTGA in the germline V gene. V shed 4 bases and J 4 bases; nucleotides not matched to a gene: 8. The CDR3 covers 16 residues. The CDR3 bases are TGTGCCAGCAGCTCTTTAGCGGGGGCCCTGTACAATGAGCAGTTCTTC. It is translated as CASSSLAGALYNEQFF.

This clonotype was recorded at least ten times. V gene TRBV28 combines with J gene TRBJ2-1, with a weak D call TRBD1 (5 bases). Between the trimmed V and J ends, which lost 3 bases and 10 bases, there was a span of 19 bases. CDR1 and CDR2 from the germline V gene are MDHEN and SYDVKM. The CDR3 is made up of 15 amino acids. CDR3 protein: CASSFLRQSAWEQFF. The CDR3 DNA reads as TGTGCCAGCAGTTTTCTCCGACAGTCGGCGTGGGAGCAGTTCTTC.

This clonotype was seen at least ten times. This rearrangement joins TRBV6-1 to TRBJ2-2, with D perhaps matching TRBD2 (5 bases). Trimming took 5 bases from V and 4 from J, leaving 20 bases between them. Germline CDR1 is MNHNS and CDR2 is SASEGT. This CDR3 contains 17 residues. CDR3 loop: CASSPLYRESGTGELFF. CDR3 nucleotide sequence: TGTGCCAGCAGTCCCCTTTATAGGGAGTCGGGCACCGGGGAGCTGTTTTTT.